Below, 15 T cell receptor beta chains from the same sample are listed, as sequenced in a study of neurological immune-mediated disorders (dated by TCRdb to between 2017 and 2020). Library preparation was by 5' RACE. TCRdb shows the sequencer as Illumina HiSeq 2500. The public reads were run again by TCRdb, first through fastp at Q25 and then through MiXCR, and only productive beta chains were kept. Each record represents a unique CDR3 protein, reported with the most common genes and DNA among its rows. The sample yields tens of thousands of distinct CDR3 sequences; 2% to 3% were counted once. The leading ten clones occupy 0.9% to 1.4% of the sample. What was sequenced was PBMCs. These receptors came from a woman aged 30 to 39 with multiple sclerosis.

This clonotype has at least ten counts. The CDR3, as DNA: TGCAGCGTTCAGGGCCCCCGCAACTATGGCTACACCTTC. It specifies CSVQGPRNYGYTF. V usage is TRBV29-1 and J usage is TRBJ1-2, with TRBD1 as a possible D gene (5 bases). V was clipped by 5 bases and J by 2 bases, with 12 bases between them. Germline values: CDR1 SQVTM, CDR2 ANQGSEA. CDR3 length equals 13 residues. Full variable domain (remainder filled in from reference TRBV29-1 and TRBJ1-2): SAVISQKPSRDICQRGTSLTIQCQVDSQVTMMFWYRQQPGQSLTLIATANQGSEATYESGFVIDKFPISRPNLTFSTLTVSNMSPEDSSIYLCSVQGPRNYGYTFGSGTRLTVV.

This clonotype was seen many times. This chain uses TRBV20-1 with TRBJ1-2; perhaps TRBD1 as D (6 bases). The CDR3 has 14 amino acids. V dropped 3 bases and J dropped 0 bases, with 11 bases sitting between them. From germline, CDR1 is DFQATT and CDR2 SNEGSKA (reference sequence). CDR3 nucleotides: TGCAGTGCTAGGGAGGACAGAGCTAACTATGGCTACACCTTC. Protein sequence: CSAREDRANYGYTF.

This clonotype occurred many times. The gene calls are TRBV7-2 and TRBJ1-1, with TRBD1 matching over 7 bases. The CDR3 is 14 amino acids. Germline assignment: CDR1 SGHTA and CDR2 FQGNSA. The ends lost 5 bases at V and 1 base at J; junction bases unmatched: 4. CDR3 sequence reads: CASSTQGRNTEAFF. Here the CDR3 DNA reads TGTGCCAGCAGCACACAGGGGAGGAACACTGAAGCTTTCTTT.

This clonotype has ten or more counts. This sequence joins TRBV7-2 and TRBJ2-7, with 7 bases identical to TRBD2. CDR1 is SGHTA and CDR2 is FQGNSA in the germline V gene. J lost 6 bases, V lost 5 bases, and 13 bases had no gene match. The CDR3 has 15 amino acids. CDR3 protein: CASSRRTSESPEQYF. In nucleotides, the CDR3 is TGTGCCAGCAGCCGACGCACTAGCGAATCACCCGAGCAGTACTTC.

The sample holds many counts of this clonotype. The chain carries TRBV9 and TRBJ1-4; TRBD1 is a possible D gene (5 bases). The CDR3 consists of 17 residues. Germline lookup yields CDR1 SGDLS and CDR2 YYNGEE. V dropped 0 bases and J dropped 0 bases, with 12 bases sitting between them. This chain's CDR3 is CASSVGSREATNEKLFF. In nucleotides, the CDR3 is TGTGCCAGCAGCGTAGGGTCCAGGGAGGCAACTAATGAAAAACTGTTTTTT.

This clonotype was detected many times. The chain employs TRBV5-1 and TRBJ1-1; D is possibly TRBD1 (5 bases). The V gene lost 6 bases and the J gene lost 1 base, with 10 bases spanning the gap. CDR3 size: 13 residues. The V gene's germline CDR1 is SGHRS and CDR2 YFSETQ. CDR3 in amino acids: CASNSGTNTEAFF. The DNA of the CDR3 is TGCGCCAGCAATTCCGGGACGAACACTGAAGCTTTCTTT.

This clonotype was counted ten times or more. The CDR3, as DNA: TGCAGCGTTGAAGATGTGTTAGGGGCACAAGAGACCCAGTACTTC. Amino acids: CSVEDVLGAQETQYF. V and J are TRBV29-1 and TRBJ2-5, with a weak D call TRBD1 (5 bases). The CDR3 is made up of 15 amino acids. CDR1 is SQVTM and CDR2 is ANQGSEA in the germline V gene. Trimming left V 0 bases short and J 2 bases short, with 13 bases between.

At least ten counts were recorded for this clonotype. This chain joins TRBV5-1 and TRBJ2-2; D call uncertain. The V end lost 2 bases, the J end lost 1 base, and 6 bases lay between the germline ends. CDR1 is SGHRS, CDR2 YFSETQ, per germline. This CDR3 comprises 14 residues. In DNA, the CDR3 is TGCGCCAGCAGCTTTGGTGTGAACACCGGGGAGCTGTTTTTT. This sequence encodes CASSFGVNTGELFF.

This clonotype was found many times. This chain connects TRBV20-1 to TRBJ2-3; 9 bases fit TRBD2. The CDR3 is 14 residues long. Germline V gene lookup returns CDR1 DFQATT and CDR2 SNEGSKA (reference sequence). V trimming: 3 bases; J trimming: 3 bases; junction bases outside the gene matches: 4. The CDR3 nucleotides are TGCAGTGCTAGGCCGGGACTAGCAACAGATACGCAGTATTTT. As protein: CSARPGLATDTQYF.

In this sample, this clonotype turned up many times. CDR3 nucleotide sequence: TGCAGTGCTAGAGCATTCCCCGGGGCCGAGCAGTACTTC. Residues: CSARAFPGAEQYF. This sequence joins TRBV20-1 and TRBJ2-7; either TRBD1 or TRBD2 may fit D (5 bases each). Germline loops: CDR1 DFQATT, CDR2 SNEGSKA (reference sequence). The CDR3 sequence is 13 residues long. V lost 1 base, J lost 6 bases, and 13 bases lay in between.

This clonotype was counted many times. J is TRBJ2-1 and V is TRBV20-1; either TRBD1 or TRBD2 may supply D (6 bases each). In germline, CDR1 is DFQATT, CDR2 SNEGSKA (reference sequence). The CDR3 runs 12 residues. The V end lost 2 bases, the J end lost 9 bases, and 11 bases lay between the germline ends. The CDR3 bases are TGCAGTGCTAGATCGGGGGCCACTGAGCAGTTCTTC. Its translation is CSARSGATEQFF.

The sample holds many counts of this clonotype. This chain uses TRBV5-1 with TRBJ1-1, with TRBD1 as a possible D gene (5 bases). Germline assignment: CDR1 SGHRS and CDR2 YFSETQ. This CDR3 region has 15 residues. The germline V and J ends were trimmed by 2 bases and 3 bases, with 14 bases remaining between them. CDR3 DNA: TGCGCCAGCAGCTTTGAGGGTCGGGGGGACACTGAAGCTTTCTTT. Its protein product is CASSFEGRGDTEAFF.

This clonotype was found many times. The J gene is TRBJ2-6, the V gene TRBV3-1; D is undetermined. The V and J ends lost 0 bases and 0 bases respectively, with 3 bases between them. The CDR3 runs 15 residues. Germline CDR1 and CDR2: LGHDT and YNNKEL (reference sequence). The CDR3 sequence: CASSQDFSGANVLTF. As DNA, the CDR3 is TGTGCCAGCAGCCAAGACTTCTCTGGGGCCAACGTCCTGACTTTC.

This clonotype was seen many times. The chain recombines TRBV7-6 with TRBJ2-2; D may be TRBD2 (5 bases). V was shortened by 2 bases and J by 7 bases, with 14 bases between the two germline ends. Per germline, CDR1 SGHVS and CDR2 FNYEAQ. CDR3 length: 15 residues. CDR3 nucleotide sequence: TGTGCCAGCAGCTTAAGTCTAGCATTGAACGGGGAGCTGTTTTTT. Protein: CASSLSLALNGELFF.

The genes are TRBV20-1 and TRBJ1-3; D not certain. Deletions cut 0 bases from V and 0 bases from J, with 9 bases between. This CDR3 is 15 amino acids long. Germline V CDR1 and CDR2: DFQATT, SNEGSKA (reference sequence). The DNA of the CDR3 is TGCAGTGCTAGAGAAACGGTATTCTCTGGAAACACCATATATTTT. It yields the protein CSARETVFSGNTIYF.